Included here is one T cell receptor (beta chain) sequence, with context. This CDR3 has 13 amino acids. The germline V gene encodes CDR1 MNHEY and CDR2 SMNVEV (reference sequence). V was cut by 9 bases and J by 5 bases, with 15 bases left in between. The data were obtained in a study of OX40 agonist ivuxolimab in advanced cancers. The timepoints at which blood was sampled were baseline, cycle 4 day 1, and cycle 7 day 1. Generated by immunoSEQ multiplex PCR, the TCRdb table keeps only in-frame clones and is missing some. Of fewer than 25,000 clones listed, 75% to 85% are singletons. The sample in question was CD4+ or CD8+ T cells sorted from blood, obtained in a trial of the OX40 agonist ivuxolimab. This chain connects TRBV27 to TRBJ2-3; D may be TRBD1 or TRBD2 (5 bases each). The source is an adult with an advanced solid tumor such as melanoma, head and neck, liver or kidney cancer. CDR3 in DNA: TGTGCCAGTTTCGCAGGGACCGGAGATACGCAGTATTTT. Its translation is CASFAGTGDTQYF.